These 10 T cell receptor beta chains originate from one sample sequenced in a study of T cell responses to AZD1222 COVID-19 vaccine. Some clones are missing from TCRdb's copy, which holds only in-frame ones; the method was immunoSEQ multiplex PCR. Counted here are under 200,000 clones, 88% occurring once; the ten biggest clones make up roughly 27%. The specimen was peripheral blood, collected 28 days after the second AZD1222 dose. These receptors were collected from an adult who received the AZD1222 COVID-19 vaccine.

The J gene is TRBJ2-1, the V gene TRBV9; 12 bases are shared with TRBD2. Trimming removed 0 bases from V and 4 bases from J; junction bases left unmatched: 5. From germline, CDR1 is SGDLS and CDR2 YYNGEE. The CDR3 loop spans 17 amino acids. This CDR3 reads CASSVGSGTSGYNEQFF. The CDR3 coding sequence is TGTGCCAGCAGCGTAGGATCCGGGACTAGCGGGTACAATGAGCAGTTCTTC.

This sequence joins TRBV7-8 and TRBJ2-7, with no clear D. The CDR3 spans 13 residues. V gave up 4 bases and J gave up 5 bases, with 12 bases separating them. Germline assignment: CDR1 SGHVS and CDR2 FQNEAQ. The DNA of the CDR3 is TGTGCCAGCAGCTCCCCCCAAGTCAACGAGCAGTACTTC. It is translated as CASSSPQVNEQYF.

This rearrangement joins TRBV7-2 to TRBJ2-7, with TRBD2 matching 8 bases. Germline values: CDR1 SGHTA, CDR2 FQGNSA. With V trimmed by 5 bases and J by 6 bases, 9 bases remained unmatched. CDR3 length: 14 amino acids. The CDR3 protein is CASSPSGTSGEQYF. The DNA for the CDR3 is TGTGCCAGCAGCCCATCCGGGACTAGTGGCGAGCAGTACTTC.

The chain joins TRBV25-1 to TRBJ2-1, with D hard to call. From germline, CDR1 is MGHDK and CDR2 SYGVNS. The CDR3 is 14 residues long. Trimming stripped 1 base from V and 7 bases from J, with 11 bases between. The CDR3 region is CASSEFGVKNEQFF. Written as DNA, the CDR3 is TGTGCCAGCAGTGAATTTGGGGTGAAGAATGAGCAGTTCTTC.

This clone was counted a single time. This rearrangement joins TRBV6-5 to TRBJ2-7; the D is unclear. V was cut by 5 bases and J by 0 bases, with 11 bases left in between. The germline V gene has CDR1 MNHEY and CDR2 SVGAGI. The CDR3 consists of 14 residues. The CDR3 is CASSLLASSYEQYF. Here the CDR3 DNA reads TGTGCCAGCAGTCTACTCGCTAGCTCCTACGAGCAGTACTTC.

This sequence joins TRBV6-5 and TRBJ2-7, with D possibly being TRBD1 or TRBD2 (5 bases each). This CDR3 has 15 residues. Looked up from germline, CDR1 is MNHEY and CDR2 is SVGAGI. V lost 6 bases, J lost 2 bases, and 17 bases lay in between. This CDR3 is CASSLRGSPTYEQYF. For the CDR3, the DNA is TGTGCCAGCAGCCTGAGGGGCAGTCCTACCTACGAGCAGTACTTC.

The V call is TRBV7-8, the J call TRBJ1-2, with 9 bases identical to TRBD1. The CDR3 spans 14 residues. Per the germline V gene, CDR1 is SGHVS and CDR2 is FQNEAQ. The ends lost 5 bases at V and 8 bases at J; junction bases unmatched: 9. CDR3 amino acids: CASSPQQGALGYTF. CDR3 in DNA: TGTGCCAGCAGCCCCCAACAGGGGGCACTGGGCTACACCTTC.

The gene calls are TRBV15 and TRBJ1-2; TRBD1 is a possible D gene (5 bases). V was shortened by 5 bases and J by 8 bases, with 18 bases between the two germline ends. Germline V lookup: CDR1 LNHNV, CDR2 YYDKDF (reference sequence). The CDR3 runs to 14 residues. Written as DNA, the CDR3 is TGTGCCACCAGCCCCCTGGAAGGGACGAGCGGCTACACCTTC. The encoded protein is CATSPLEGTSGYTF.

The chain employs TRBV24-1 and TRBJ2-7; D is unresolved. Germline V gene data show CDR1 as KGHDR and CDR2 as SFDVKD. The CDR3 consists of 12 residues. V lost 12 bases and J 1 base, leaving 12 bases between the germline ends. Here the CDR3 reads CAVLDRSYEQYF. In DNA form, the CDR3 reads TGTGCCGTACTCGACCGATCCTACGAGCAGTACTTC.

The chain joins TRBV7-2 to TRBJ2-7; D remains ambiguous. This CDR3 has 15 amino acids. The ends were cut back, 4 bases at V and 2 bases at J, with 15 bases in the middle. Germline-derived CDR1 and CDR2 are SGHTA and FQGNSA. DNA of the CDR3: TGTGCCAGCAGCTCAGTGGCACTCGGGCCCTACGAGCAGTACTTC. Translation: CASSSVALGPYEQYF.